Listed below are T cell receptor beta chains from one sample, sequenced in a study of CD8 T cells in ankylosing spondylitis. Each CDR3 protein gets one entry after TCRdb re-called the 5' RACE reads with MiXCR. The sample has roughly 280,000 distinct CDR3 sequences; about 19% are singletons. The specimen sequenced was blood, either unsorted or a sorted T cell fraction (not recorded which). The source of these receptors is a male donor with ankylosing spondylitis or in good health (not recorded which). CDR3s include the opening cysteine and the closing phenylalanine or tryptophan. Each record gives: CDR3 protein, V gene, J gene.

CDR3 protein: CASSLFQSGVSTDTQYF; V gene: TRBV7-3; J gene: TRBJ2-3
CDR3 protein: CASSRTGGVEAFF; V gene: TRBV2; J gene: TRBJ1-1
CDR3 protein: CASSVGPAGVEQFF; V gene: TRBV9; J gene: TRBJ2-1
CDR3 protein: CASSPGSLNSPLHF; V gene: TRBV12-3/TRBV12-4; J gene: TRBJ1-6
CDR3 protein: CASSSSGGDNEQFF; V gene: TRBV5-1; J gene: TRBJ2-1
CDR3 protein: CASSSGHSGDTGELFF; V gene: TRBV5-1; J gene: TRBJ2-2
CDR3 protein: CTSRDTGSSGNTIYF; V gene: TRBV12-3/TRBV12-4; J gene: TRBJ1-3
CDR3 protein: CASSGGGAWDEQFF; V gene: TRBV12-3/TRBV12-4; J gene: TRBJ2-1
CDR3 protein: CACSLLAGVPISYNEQFF; V gene: TRBV12-3/TRBV12-4; J gene: TRBJ2-1
CDR3 protein: CASSLYEGSPLHF; V gene: TRBV12-3/TRBV12-4; J gene: TRBJ1-6
CDR3 protein: CASSFGTSGGETQYF; V gene: TRBV5-1; J gene: TRBJ2-5
CDR3 protein: CASSLVSGETQYF; V gene: TRBV28; J gene: TRBJ2-5
CDR3 protein: CASSPGLSHNEQFF; V gene: TRBV7-8; J gene: TRBJ2-1
CDR3 protein: CASRSLTSGNEQFF; V gene: TRBV12-3/TRBV12-4; J gene: TRBJ2-1
CDR3 protein: CASSLRGGPSIGYTF; V gene: TRBV12-3/TRBV12-4; J gene: TRBJ1-2
CDR3 protein: CATPAGRGQFF; V gene: TRBV2; J gene: TRBJ2-1
CDR3 protein: CASSPSPSGGNTGELFF; V gene: TRBV7-3; J gene: TRBJ2-2
CDR3 protein: CSARAGGSTGELFF; V gene: TRBV20-1; J gene: TRBJ2-2
CDR3 protein: CAWTGMGGELFF; V gene: TRBV30; J gene: TRBJ2-2
CDR3 protein: CASSAGRGLETQYF; V gene: TRBV9; J gene: TRBJ2-5
CDR3 protein: CASSTPDWTEQFF; V gene: TRBV5-1; J gene: TRBJ2-1
CDR3 protein: CSARGYQETQYF; V gene: TRBV20-1; J gene: TRBJ2-5
CDR3 protein: CSAREGADEKLFF; V gene: TRBV20-1; J gene: TRBJ1-4
CDR3 protein: CATLERANTGELFF; V gene: TRBV24-1; J gene: TRBJ2-2
CDR3 protein: CSVYGTKRGSTDTQYF; V gene: TRBV29-1; J gene: TRBJ2-3
CDR3 protein: CSARESPLSSTDTQYF; V gene: TRBV20-1; J gene: TRBJ2-3
CDR3 protein: CASSAAQGANVNEQFF; V gene: TRBV7-3; J gene: TRBJ2-1
CDR3 protein: CASSDSGSYGYTF; V gene: TRBV12-3/TRBV12-4; J gene: TRBJ1-2
CDR3 protein: CASSFSGSGETQYF; V gene: TRBV5-1; J gene: TRBJ2-5
CDR3 protein: CASSREPDTQYF; V gene: TRBV9; J gene: TRBJ2-3
CDR3 protein: CASSLEEGQPQHF; V gene: TRBV6-1; J gene: TRBJ1-5
CDR3 protein: CATSRDLLELETQYF; V gene: TRBV15; J gene: TRBJ2-5
CDR3 protein: CASSLVAGAWPQHF; V gene: TRBV27; J gene: TRBJ1-5
CDR3 protein: CATSSPLAGLAKNIQYF; V gene: TRBV15; J gene: TRBJ2-4
CDR3 protein: CAISGGHSNQPQHF; V gene: TRBV10-3; J gene: TRBJ1-5
CDR3 protein: CASSLARQMNTGELFF; V gene: TRBV12-3/TRBV12-4; J gene: TRBJ2-2
CDR3 protein: CASSRRQGARTEAFF; V gene: TRBV6-1; J gene: TRBJ1-1
CDR3 protein: CASSLRGFDRLFAGKLFF; V gene: TRBV7-8; J gene: TRBJ1-4
CDR3 protein: CASSQIFPLNEQFF; V gene: TRBV14; J gene: TRBJ2-1
CDR3 protein: CASSLASGSGTGELFF; V gene: TRBV11-2; J gene: TRBJ2-2
CDR3 protein: CASSPLRTTSGANVLTF; V gene: TRBV12-3/TRBV12-4; J gene: TRBJ2-6
CDR3 protein: CASSEGTEPNTEAFF; V gene: TRBV3-1; J gene: TRBJ1-1
CDR3 protein: CASIPSPAGEQFF; V gene: TRBV2; J gene: TRBJ2-1
CDR3 protein: CASSFGGEDGSSPLHF; V gene: TRBV27; J gene: TRBJ1-6
CDR3 protein: CASSPAGSGELFF; V gene: TRBV12-3/TRBV12-4; J gene: TRBJ2-2
CDR3 protein: CASSPGGGGRMNTEAFF; V gene: TRBV7-9; J gene: TRBJ1-1
CDR3 protein: CASSLAGTTAGELFF; V gene: TRBV7-2; J gene: TRBJ2-2
CDR3 protein: CASSFSRDRVREETQYF; V gene: TRBV12-3/TRBV12-4; J gene: TRBJ2-5
CDR3 protein: CASRGRAQYGGELFF; V gene: TRBV28; J gene: TRBJ2-2
CDR3 protein: CASSLSGVTSTDTQYF; V gene: TRBV5-6; J gene: TRBJ2-3
CDR3 protein: CASSLVGTVNTEAFF; V gene: TRBV5-1; J gene: TRBJ1-1
CDR3 protein: CASSPSFNTGELFF; V gene: TRBV7-9; J gene: TRBJ2-2
CDR3 protein: CASSLVGDTIYF; V gene: TRBV5-1; J gene: TRBJ1-3
CDR3 protein: CASRIERGLLHNEQFF; V gene: TRBV6-1; J gene: TRBJ2-1
CDR3 protein: CASSIEGTNNEQFF; V gene: TRBV19; J gene: TRBJ2-1